These T cell receptor beta chains were read from a single sample in a study of blood T cell repertoires in COVID-19. TCRdb's table, derived via immunoSEQ multiplex PCR, lists solely in-frame clones and lacks some. The table has roughly 300,000 clones, more than 75% seen once; the top ten hold about 5.4%. The sequenced sample was PBMCs or T cells enriched from blood (not recorded which). The source is a woman aged 25 to 39 who had recovered from COVID-19. Each CDR3 is given with its conserved first and last residue. Fields, in order: CDR3 DNA, CDR3 protein, D gene, J gene, clone size, V gene. A D gene is named only where the DNA matches it firmly. Clone size is given for some rows only: seen once, a few or many times, or a class if the clone is expanded.

CDR3nt: TGTGCCAGCAGCTTTTCGGCTAATGAAAAACTGTTTTTT; CDR3aa: CASSFSANEKLFF; d_gene: NA; j_gene: TRBJ1-4; abundance: NA; v_gene: TRBV7-2
CDR3nt: TGTGCCAGCTCACCACCGGGACAGCGGAAAGAGACCCAGTACTTC; CDR3aa: CASSPPGQRKETQYF; d_gene: TRBD1; j_gene: TRBJ2-5; abundance: NA; v_gene: TRBV18
CDR3nt: TGTGCCAGCAGCCAAGACAGGGGCAATCAGCCCCAGCATTTT; CDR3aa: CASSQDRGNQPQHF; d_gene: TRBD1; j_gene: TRBJ1-5; abundance: NA; v_gene: TRBV6-6
CDR3nt: TGCGCCAGCAGCCAAGCCCGATCAACCGGGCCCAGTAACCACCCGGGGGGCTACACCTTC; CDR3aa: CASSQARSTGPSNHPGGYTF; d_gene: NA; j_gene: TRBJ1-2; abundance: NA; v_gene: TRBV4-1
CDR3nt: TGCGCCAGCAGCTTGGGTCGGGTTAGCTCCTACAATGAGCAGTTCTTC; CDR3aa: CASSLGRVSSYNEQFF; d_gene: NA; j_gene: TRBJ2-1; abundance: NA; v_gene: TRBV5-1
CDR3nt: TGCGCCAGCAGTGAGGGACAGCTATACGAGCAGTACTTC; CDR3aa: CASSEGQLYEQYF; d_gene: TRBD1; j_gene: TRBJ2-7; abundance: NA; v_gene: TRBV5-1
CDR3nt: TGTGCCAGCAGCTTACAGGACTATGGCTACACCTTC; CDR3aa: CASSLQDYGYTF; d_gene: NA; j_gene: TRBJ1-2; abundance: NA; v_gene: TRBV7-9
CDR3nt: TGTGCCAGCAGCCACCTAGAATGGAACACTGAAGCTTTCTTT; CDR3aa: CASSHLEWNTEAFF; d_gene: NA; j_gene: TRBJ1-1; abundance: NA; v_gene: TRBV14
CDR3nt: TGTGCCAGCAGTTCCCCCTGGCAGGCTGGGGGGGATACGCAGTATTTT; CDR3aa: CASSSPWQAGGDTQYF; d_gene: NA; j_gene: TRBJ2-3; abundance: once; v_gene: TRBV6-5
CDR3nt: TGCGCCAGCAGCCACCGATTAACGGACGACAGCTCCTACGAGCAGTACTTC; CDR3aa: CASSHRLTDDSSYEQYF; d_gene: NA; j_gene: TRBJ2-7; abundance: NA; v_gene: TRBV4-1
CDR3nt: TGTGCCAGCAGAGGTAGCGGGCCCCAGGGTGAGCAGTTCTTC; CDR3aa: CASRGSGPQGEQFF; d_gene: TRBD2; j_gene: TRBJ2-1; abundance: NA; v_gene: TRBV6-5
CDR3nt: TGCGCCAGCAGCCAAATCTGGGCCCTCTACGAGCAGTACTTC; CDR3aa: CASSQIWALYEQYF; d_gene: NA; j_gene: TRBJ2-7; abundance: NA; v_gene: TRBV4-1
CDR3nt: TGCGCCAGCAGCCCCGGGACAGACAATCAGCCCCAGCATTTT; CDR3aa: CASSPGTDNQPQHF; d_gene: TRBD1; j_gene: TRBJ1-5; abundance: NA; v_gene: TRBV5-1
CDR3nt: TGTGCCAGCAGCCTCCGGGGAGGTTCAGGAAACACCATATATTTT; CDR3aa: CASSLRGGSGNTIYF; d_gene: NA; j_gene: TRBJ1-3; abundance: NA; v_gene: TRBV13
CDR3nt: TGCGCCAGCAGCTACGGACTGGCGACCTACGAGCAGTACTTC; CDR3aa: CASSYGLATYEQYF; d_gene: NA; j_gene: TRBJ2-7; abundance: few; v_gene: TRBV4-3
CDR3nt: TGCGCCAGCAGCCAAGGGGGAGGGTTTAACACCTTC; CDR3aa: CASSQGGGFNTF; d_gene: NA; j_gene: TRBJ1-2; abundance: NA; v_gene: TRBV4-1
CDR3nt: TGTGCCAGCCAAGAGGTGGGGCCCCAGCATTTT; CDR3aa: CASQEVGPQHF; d_gene: NA; j_gene: TRBJ1-5; abundance: NA; v_gene: TRBV2
CDR3nt: TGTGCCAGAAGCCGGGGACAGGGCAATCAGCCCCAGCATTTT; CDR3aa: CARSRGQGNQPQHF; d_gene: TRBD1; j_gene: TRBJ1-5; abundance: few; v_gene: TRBV5-3
CDR3nt: TGTGCCAGCAGCGGGGTGGAGGTTACAGGGGGCGACCTCTACGAGCAGTACTTC; CDR3aa: CASSGVEVTGGDLYEQYF; d_gene: TRBD1; j_gene: TRBJ2-7; abundance: NA; v_gene: TRBV5-6
CDR3nt: TGTGCCATCAGGACAGCGGGTGGGGCGGATACGCAGTATTTT; CDR3aa: CAIRTAGGADTQYF; d_gene: NA; j_gene: TRBJ2-3; abundance: NA; v_gene: TRBV10-3
CDR3nt: TGCGCCAGCAGTGAGTCCCAGTACACTGAAGCTTTCTTT; CDR3aa: CASSESQYTEAFF; d_gene: NA; j_gene: TRBJ1-1; abundance: NA; v_gene: TRBV10-1